Listed below are T cell receptor beta chains from one sample, sequenced in a study of T cells after yellow fever vaccination. TCRdb re-called the 5' RACE reads with MiXCR, one entry per CDR3 protein. The table shows some 500,000 distinct CDR3 sequences, with 13% occurring only once. The sample was PBMCs, taken on the day of the yellow fever booster vaccination. These receptors all stem from a young man who received the YFV17D yellow fever vaccine. Both conserved end residues are part of each CDR3. Each record gives: V gene, D gene, CDR3 protein. A D gene is named only where the DNA matches it firmly.

v_gene: TRBV24-1
d_gene: TRBD2
CDR3aa: CATSSGSSGRAEDNEQFF

v_gene: TRBV7-9
d_gene: TRBD2
CDR3aa: CASSPGGGALSNEQYF

v_gene: TRBV20-1
d_gene: -
CDR3aa: CSARGEWAKNIQYF

v_gene: TRBV7-2
d_gene: -
CDR3aa: CASSLLHRVLGNTIYF

v_gene: TRBV28
d_gene: TRBD1
CDR3aa: CASSFPRQGEAYF

v_gene: TRBV29-1
d_gene: -
CDR3aa: CSAAGEGYTF

v_gene: TRBV20-1
d_gene: TRBD2
CDR3aa: CSARTGTIGTGELFF

v_gene: TRBV12-3/TRBV12-4
d_gene: TRBD1
CDR3aa: CASRGQPTEAFF

v_gene: TRBV6-2/TRBV6-3
d_gene: TRBD2
CDR3aa: CASSYGFGGDNEQFF

v_gene: TRBV27
d_gene: -
CDR3aa: CASSWIGPADTQYF

v_gene: TRBV6-5
d_gene: TRBD1
CDR3aa: CASSYVGTGISTGELFF

v_gene: TRBV5-1
d_gene: TRBD2
CDR3aa: CASSLVAGVSYNEQFF

v_gene: TRBV21-1
d_gene: -
CDR3aa: CARQGNWPYEQYF

v_gene: TRBV7-9
d_gene: -
CDR3aa: CASSNRNSGANVLTF

v_gene: TRBV5-4
d_gene: TRBD2
CDR3aa: CASSLKRDSGGETQYF

v_gene: TRBV20-1
d_gene: TRBD2
CDR3aa: CSAASGEYQETQYF

v_gene: TRBV23-1
d_gene: -
CDR3aa: CASGGTRSSYEQYF

v_gene: TRBV11-2
d_gene: -
CDR3aa: CASSLNGQEQYF

v_gene: TRBV27
d_gene: TRBD2
CDR3aa: CACGENSGSYEQYF

v_gene: TRBV10-3
d_gene: TRBD2
CDR3aa: CAIRDGTSGDTQYF

v_gene: TRBV7-8
d_gene: TRBD1
CDR3aa: CASSGIYGTDLTKPYEQYF

v_gene: TRBV27
d_gene: -
CDR3aa: CASEGAGDTQYF

v_gene: TRBV12-3/TRBV12-4
d_gene: -
CDR3aa: CASSPSIRPQHF

v_gene: TRBV20-1
d_gene: -
CDR3aa: CSAKDAGEQFF

v_gene: TRBV5-5
d_gene: TRBD1
CDR3aa: CASSLGKTGGTGELFF

v_gene: TRBV29-1
d_gene: TRBD2
CDR3aa: CSVDRLAVPYEQYF

v_gene: TRBV5-1
d_gene: TRBD1
CDR3aa: CASSLDGTGSDTQYF

v_gene: TRBV7-2
d_gene: -
CDR3aa: CASSLYSNTEAFF

v_gene: TRBV3-1
d_gene: -
CDR3aa: CASSQHSWRDPTDTQYF

v_gene: TRBV13
d_gene: TRBD1
CDR3aa: CASSLPGQGSGDEQFF

v_gene: TRBV7-9
d_gene: -
CDR3aa: CASSSLTGQYF

v_gene: TRBV7-9
d_gene: -
CDR3aa: CASSSLGSQETQYF

v_gene: TRBV30
d_gene: TRBD2
CDR3aa: CAWSSSGKKDTQYF

v_gene: TRBV12-3/TRBV12-4
d_gene: -
CDR3aa: CASSSTGITEAFF

v_gene: TRBV6-1
d_gene: -
CDR3aa: CASRTAPNEKLFF

v_gene: TRBV12-3/TRBV12-4
d_gene: TRBD1
CDR3aa: CASSPGQGLEQFF

v_gene: TRBV6-1
d_gene: TRBD2
CDR3aa: CASSAGTSFYEQYF

v_gene: TRBV11-2
d_gene: -
CDR3aa: CASSHRGGNTGELFF

v_gene: TRBV7-2
d_gene: TRBD2
CDR3aa: CASSLGLGLASEQYF

v_gene: TRBV20-1
d_gene: -
CDR3aa: CSARTQGLGLYEQYF

v_gene: TRBV20-1
d_gene: -
CDR3aa: CSARDPRRGVYEQYF

v_gene: TRBV7-2
d_gene: -
CDR3aa: CASSPSREFPKNIQYF

v_gene: TRBV29-1
d_gene: -
CDR3aa: CSVGQVQGENIQYF

v_gene: TRBV12-5
d_gene: TRBD2
CDR3aa: CASGLTSGGAGELFF

v_gene: TRBV5-1
d_gene: -
CDR3aa: CASSPTGTRDNEQFF

v_gene: TRBV24-1
d_gene: -
CDR3aa: CATSDPVLDTQYF

v_gene: TRBV30
d_gene: TRBD2
CDR3aa: CAWSSDSGIYNEQFF

v_gene: TRBV11-2
d_gene: -
CDR3aa: CASSWRESELYF

v_gene: TRBV20-1
d_gene: -
CDR3aa: CSASIAEFSDTQYF

v_gene: TRBV28
d_gene: TRBD1
CDR3aa: CSSRSPGGAGANVLTF

v_gene: TRBV20-1
d_gene: -
CDR3aa: CSARVHSSYEQYF

v_gene: TRBV12-3/TRBV12-4
d_gene: -
CDR3aa: CASSRYRSYEQYF

v_gene: TRBV7-2
d_gene: -
CDR3aa: CASSPGADLRTYEQYF

v_gene: TRBV29-1
d_gene: TRBD1
CDR3aa: CSVDRVGETQYF

v_gene: TRBV27
d_gene: TRBD2
CDR3aa: CASSRRAGLAGEYGELFF

v_gene: TRBV20-1
d_gene: -
CDR3aa: CSARGAADEQFF

v_gene: TRBV25-1
d_gene: TRBD1
CDR3aa: CASSSYRQGRKDEQYF

v_gene: TRBV18
d_gene: -
CDR3aa: CASSAGGTVSSEAFF

v_gene: TRBV6-1
d_gene: -
CDR3aa: CASMQGLGKNIQYF